The clone carrying this TCR beta chain was recorded many times. Its target is not known. RNA transcripts provided the source from which TCR beta CDR3 regions were amplified. First-round RT-PCR with HTBI primers amplified the TCR CDR3 region. One entry per CDR3 protein, called by TCRdb with MiXCR from the multiplex PCR reads. The data show some 250,000 distinct CDR3 sequences, roughly 15% seen once. The sample belongs to a study of T cells in Graves' hyperthyroidism and ophthalmopathy. General study results and limits: The blood repertoire included most of the expanded thyroid clonotypes above 0.001.

Investigators excluded patients with uncontrolled infection, other autoimmune disease, pregnancy or lactation. Orbital computed tomography and thyroid ultrasound, together with serum TRAb and thyroxine and clinical symptoms, were used for diagnoses. Germline CDR1 is SQVTM and CDR2 is ANQGSEA. Trimming left V 3 bases short and J 4 bases short, with 10 bases between. The CDR3 length is 12 residues. This receptor was obtained from a woman aged 40 to 50 with Graves' hyperthyroidism that later progressed to Graves' ophthalmopathy. V usage is TRBV29-1 and J usage is TRBJ2-7; D is uncertain. Sequenced material: blood. The CDR3 here is CSVELDGYEQYF. CDR3 nucleotides: TGCAGCGTTGAGCTCGACGGATACGAGCAGTACTTC.